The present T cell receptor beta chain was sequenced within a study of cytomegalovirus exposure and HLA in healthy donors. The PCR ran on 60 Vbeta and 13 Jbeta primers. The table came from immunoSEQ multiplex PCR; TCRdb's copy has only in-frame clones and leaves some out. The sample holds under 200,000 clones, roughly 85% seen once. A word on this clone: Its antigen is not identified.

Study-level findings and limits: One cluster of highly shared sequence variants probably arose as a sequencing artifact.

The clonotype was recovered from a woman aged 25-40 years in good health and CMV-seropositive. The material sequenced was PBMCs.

Written as DNA, the CDR3 is TGCGCCAGCAGCCCGGGAGGGGGCGGGTACATTCAGTACTTC. Translated, it gives CASSPGGGGYIQYF. The genes are TRBV4-3 and TRBJ2-4, with D possibly matching TRBD2 (8 bases). With 4 bases removed from V and 8 bases from J, the gap between germline ends came to 15 bases. The CDR3 length is 14 residues. The germline V gene encodes CDR1 LGHNA and CDR2 YSLEER.